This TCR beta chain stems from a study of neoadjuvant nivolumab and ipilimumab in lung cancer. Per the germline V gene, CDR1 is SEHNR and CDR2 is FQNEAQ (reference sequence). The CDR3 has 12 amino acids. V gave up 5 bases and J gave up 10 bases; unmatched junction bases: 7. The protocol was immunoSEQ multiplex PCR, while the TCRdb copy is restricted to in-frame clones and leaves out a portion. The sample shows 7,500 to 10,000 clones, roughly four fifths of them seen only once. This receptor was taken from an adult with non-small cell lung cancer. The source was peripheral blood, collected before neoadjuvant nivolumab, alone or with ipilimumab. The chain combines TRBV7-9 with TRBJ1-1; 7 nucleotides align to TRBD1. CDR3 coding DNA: TGTGCCAGCAGCCCTGGACGACAGGGAGCTTTCTTT. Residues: CASSPGRQGAFF.